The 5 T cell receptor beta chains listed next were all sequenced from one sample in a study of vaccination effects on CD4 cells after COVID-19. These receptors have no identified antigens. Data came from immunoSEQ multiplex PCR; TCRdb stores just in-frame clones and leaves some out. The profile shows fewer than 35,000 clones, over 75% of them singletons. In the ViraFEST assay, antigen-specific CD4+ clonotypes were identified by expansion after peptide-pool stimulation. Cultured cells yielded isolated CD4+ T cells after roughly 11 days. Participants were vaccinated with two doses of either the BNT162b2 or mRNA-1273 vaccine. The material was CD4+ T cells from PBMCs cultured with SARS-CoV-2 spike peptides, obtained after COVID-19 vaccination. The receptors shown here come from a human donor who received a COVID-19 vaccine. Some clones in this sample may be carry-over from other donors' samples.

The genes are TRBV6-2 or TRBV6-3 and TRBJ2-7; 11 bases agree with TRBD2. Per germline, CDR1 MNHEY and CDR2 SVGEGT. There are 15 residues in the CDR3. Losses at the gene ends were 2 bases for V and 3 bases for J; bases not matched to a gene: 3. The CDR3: CASSYPGLAVYEQYV. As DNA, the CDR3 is TGTGCCAGCAGTTACCCGGGACTAGCGGTCTACGAGCAGTACGTC.

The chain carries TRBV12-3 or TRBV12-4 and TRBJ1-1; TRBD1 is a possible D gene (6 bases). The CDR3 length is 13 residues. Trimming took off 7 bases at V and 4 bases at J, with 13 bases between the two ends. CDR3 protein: CASIAGAPTEAFF. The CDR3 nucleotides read TGTGCCAGCATTGCGGGGGCGCCCACTGAAGCTTTCTTT.

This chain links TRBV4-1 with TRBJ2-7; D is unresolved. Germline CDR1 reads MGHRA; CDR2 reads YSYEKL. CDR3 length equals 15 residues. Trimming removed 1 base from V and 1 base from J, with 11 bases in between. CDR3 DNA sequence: TGCGCCAGCAGCCAAGCCTCCGATAGGTCCTACGAGCAGTACGTC. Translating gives CASSQASDRSYEQYV.

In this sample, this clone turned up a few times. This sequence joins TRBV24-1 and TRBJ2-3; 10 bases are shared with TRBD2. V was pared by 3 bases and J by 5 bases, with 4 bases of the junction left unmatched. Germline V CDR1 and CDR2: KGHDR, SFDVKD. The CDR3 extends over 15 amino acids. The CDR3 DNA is TGTGCCACCAGTGATAGCGGGGGGGCTGGAGATACGCAGTATTTT. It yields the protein CATSDSGGAGDTQYF.

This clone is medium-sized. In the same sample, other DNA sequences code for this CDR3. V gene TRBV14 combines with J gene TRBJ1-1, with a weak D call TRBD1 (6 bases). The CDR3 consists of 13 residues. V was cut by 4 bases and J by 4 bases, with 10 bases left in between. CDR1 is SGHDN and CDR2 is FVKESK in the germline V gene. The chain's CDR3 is CASSLRGITEAFF. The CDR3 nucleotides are TGTGCCAGCAGCCTAAGGGGGATCACTGAAGCTTTCTTT. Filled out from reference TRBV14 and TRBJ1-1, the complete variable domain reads EAGVTQFPSHSVIEKGQTVTLRCDPISGHDNLYWYRRVMGKEIKFLLHFVKESKQDESGMPNNRFLAERTGGTYSTLKVQPAELEDSGVYFCASSLRGITEAFFGQGTRLTVV.